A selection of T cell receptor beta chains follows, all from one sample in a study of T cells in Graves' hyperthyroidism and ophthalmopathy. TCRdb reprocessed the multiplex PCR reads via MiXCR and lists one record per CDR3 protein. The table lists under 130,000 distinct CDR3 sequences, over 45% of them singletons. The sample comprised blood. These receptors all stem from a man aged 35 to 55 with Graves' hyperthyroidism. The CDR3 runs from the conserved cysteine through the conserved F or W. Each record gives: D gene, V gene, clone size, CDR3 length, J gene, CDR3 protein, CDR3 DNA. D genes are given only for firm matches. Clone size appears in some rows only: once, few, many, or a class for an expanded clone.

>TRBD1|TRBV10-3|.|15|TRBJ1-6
CASGVGGRVNSPLHF
TGTGCCTCCGGGGTAGGGGGCAGGGTAAATTCACCCCTCCACTTT
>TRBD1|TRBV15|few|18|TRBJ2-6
CATSSSTGGGTGANVLTF
TGTGCCACCAGCAGCTCGACAGGGGGAGGGACTGGGGCCAACGTCCTGACTTTC
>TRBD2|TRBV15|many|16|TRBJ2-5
CATSREGLAGEETQYF
TGTGCCACCAGCAGAGAGGGGCTAGCGGGAGAAGAGACCCAGTACTTC
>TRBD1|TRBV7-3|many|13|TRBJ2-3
CASSPGQGNTQYF
TGTGCCAGCAGCCCAGGACAGGGGAATACGCAGTATTTT
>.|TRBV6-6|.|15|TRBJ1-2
CASTFSRRLKEGYTF
TGTGCCAGCACATTCTCCAGGAGGTTAAAGGAAGGCTATACCTTC
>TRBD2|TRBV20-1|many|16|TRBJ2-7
CSARPGRSGSWYEQYF
TGCAGTGCTAGACCCGGTAGGAGCGGGAGTTGGTACGAGCAGTACTTC
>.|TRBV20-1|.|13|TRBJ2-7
CSAFRLGNREQYF
TGCAGTGCTTTCAGACTAGGAAACCGCGAGCAGTACTTC
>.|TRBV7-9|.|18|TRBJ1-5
CASSSTRPLIRGNQPQHF
TGTGCCAGCAGTTCCACTAGACCCTTAATAAGAGGCAATCAGCCCCAGCATTTT
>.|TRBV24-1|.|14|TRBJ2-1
CATSGGQRYNEQFF
TGTGCCACCAGTGGAGGACAACGATACAATGAGCAGTTCTTC
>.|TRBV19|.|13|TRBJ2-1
CASSTDGGNEQFF
TGCGCCAGTAGTACCGACGGGGGCAATGAGCAGTTCTTC
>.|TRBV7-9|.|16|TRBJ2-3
CASGRETFGETDTQYF
TGTGCCAGCGGCAGGGAAACGTTCGGGGAAACAGATACGCAGTATTTT
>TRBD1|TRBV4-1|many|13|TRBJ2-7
CASSQDRGREQYF
TGCGCCAGCAGCCAAGATAGGGGGCGCGAGCAGTACTTC
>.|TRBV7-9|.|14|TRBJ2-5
CASRAGNTGETQYF
TGTGCCAGCAGAGCAGGGAACACCGGGGAGACCCAGTACTTC
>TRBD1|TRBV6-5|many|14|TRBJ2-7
CASKTDRGSYEQYF
TGTGCCAGCAAGACGGACAGGGGCTCCTACGAGCAGTACTTC
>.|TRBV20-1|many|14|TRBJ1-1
CSARYLDSHTEAFF
TGCAGTGCTAGGTACTTGGACAGCCACACTGAAGCTTTCTTT
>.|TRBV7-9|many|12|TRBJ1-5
CASSLEAQPQHF
TGTGCCAGCAGCTTAGAGGCTCAGCCCCAGCATTTT
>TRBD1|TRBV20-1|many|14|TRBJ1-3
CSASATGGGNTIYF
TGCAGTGCTAGCGCCACAGGGGGAGGAAACACCATATATTTT
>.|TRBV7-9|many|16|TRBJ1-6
CASSIGRTDFNSPLHF
TGTGCCAGCAGCATCGGACGGACTGACTTTAATTCACCCCTCCACTTT
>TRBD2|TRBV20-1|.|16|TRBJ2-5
CSASPIAGPYQETQYF
TGCAGTGCTAGCCCCATAGCGGGGCCGTACCAAGAGACCCAGTACTTC
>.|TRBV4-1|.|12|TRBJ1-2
CASSPGYGGLTF
TGCGCCAGCAGCCCTGGGTACGGCGGTCTCACCTTC
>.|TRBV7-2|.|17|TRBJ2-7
CASSQQSNTGEEGEQYF
TGTGCCAGCAGCCAACAGTCTAACACCGGGGAGGAAGGCGAGCAGTACTTC
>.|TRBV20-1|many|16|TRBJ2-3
CSARDPGDRGADTQYF
TGCAGTGCTAGAGATCCCGGCGACCGTGGGGCAGATACGCAGTATTTT
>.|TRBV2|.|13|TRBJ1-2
CASRQDGLNGYTF
TGTGCCAGCAGGCAGGACGGCCTGAATGGCTACACCTTC
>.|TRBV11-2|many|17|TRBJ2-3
CASSGLAAGTRIDTQYF
TGTGCCAGCAGCGGCCTAGCCGCGGGCACTAGGATAGATACGCAGTATTTT
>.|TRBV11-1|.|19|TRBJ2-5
CDREPGASSPSSPWETQYF
TGTGACCGTGAGCCTGGTGCCAGCTCACCCAGCAGCCCTTGGGAGACCCAGTACTTC
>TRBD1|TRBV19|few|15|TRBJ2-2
CASSRTGPYTGELFF
TGTGCCAGCAGTAGGACAGGGCCTTATACCGGGGAGCTGTTTTTT
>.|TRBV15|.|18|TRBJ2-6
CATSSSLPGGSGANVLTF
TGTGCCACCAGCAGTTCCCTACCCGGGGGCTCTGGGGCCAACGTCCTGACTTTC